This T cell receptor beta chain originates from a study of monozygotic twins with inflammatory bowel disease. Study-level points and caveats: None of the different T cell subtypes could be distinguished from one another. Some repertoire variability may stem from patients' differing immunosuppressive treatments.

Notes on this clonotype: Its antigen is undetermined.

Across eight separate reactions for each sample, cDNA was made. The template-switching step introduced UMIs that carried a 6-nucleotide sample barcode. TCRdb reprocessed the 5' RACE reads and reports one entry per CDR3 protein, with no DNA. This specimen shows 210,000 or so distinct CDR3 sequences; the ten leading clones hold under 8.5%. The TCR sequence derives from a human donor with ulcerative colitis or Crohn's disease, or a healthy co-twin of an affected twin (not recorded which). The sequencing sample was made of blood.

Here the CDR3 reads CASSTRWGEKATEAFF. The V gene is TRBV5-1, the J gene TRBJ1-1; TCRdb picks TRBD1, but there is no DNA to check that call. Per the germline V gene, CDR1 is SGHRS and CDR2 is YFSETQ. The CDR3 spans 16 residues.